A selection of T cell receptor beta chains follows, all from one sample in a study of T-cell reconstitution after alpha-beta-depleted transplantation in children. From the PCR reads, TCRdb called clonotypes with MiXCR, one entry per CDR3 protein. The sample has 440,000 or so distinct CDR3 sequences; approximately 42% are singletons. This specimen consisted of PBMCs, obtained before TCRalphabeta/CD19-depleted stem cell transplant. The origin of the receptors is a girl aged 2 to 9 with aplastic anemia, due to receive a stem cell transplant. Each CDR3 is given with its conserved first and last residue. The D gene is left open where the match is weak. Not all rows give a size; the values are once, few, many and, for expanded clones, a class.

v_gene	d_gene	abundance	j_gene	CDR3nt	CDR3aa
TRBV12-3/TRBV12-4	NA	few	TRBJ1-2	TGTGCCAGCAGTTTAATAGGGGGAAACGGTGGCTACACCTTC	CASSLIGGNGGYTF
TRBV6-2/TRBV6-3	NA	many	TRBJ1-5	TGTGCCAGCAGTCGGGACGGCAATCAGCCCCAGCATTTT	CASSRDGNQPQHF
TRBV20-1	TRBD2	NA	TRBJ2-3	TGCAGTGCTAGGCCCGCTAGCGGGAGCACAGATACGCAGTATTTT	CSARPASGSTDTQYF
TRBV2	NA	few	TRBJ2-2	TGTGCCAGCACTGGGGCCCGCAGGCAGAACACCGGGGAGCTGTTTTTT	CASTGARRQNTGELFF
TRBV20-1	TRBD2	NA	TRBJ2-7	TGCAGTGCTTGGGGCCAGGCAGCGGGAGGGCCCCCTCTCTACGAGCAGTACTTC	CSAWGQAAGGPPLYEQYF
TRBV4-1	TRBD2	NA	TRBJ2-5	TGCGCCAGCAGCCAAGCGGGGGGGTTATTGGAGACCCAGTACTTC	CASSQAGGLLETQYF
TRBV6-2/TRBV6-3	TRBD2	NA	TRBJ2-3	TGTGCCAGCAGTTACTTTGCGGGAGGGCCAGCGCAGTCAGATACGCAGTATTTT	CASSYFAGGPAQSDTQYF
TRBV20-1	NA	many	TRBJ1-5	TGCAGTGCTAGCCGAGGGGGGGTGCGTAGCAATCAGCCCCAGCATTTT	CSASRGGVRSNQPQHF
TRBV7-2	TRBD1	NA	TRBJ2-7	TGTGCCAGCAGCTATTACAGGGGGGCCTACGAGCAGTACTTC	CASSYYRGAYEQYF
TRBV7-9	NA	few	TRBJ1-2	TGTGCCAGCAGCTTAGTGCAGGGCGAAGGCTACACCTTC	CASSLVQGEGYTF
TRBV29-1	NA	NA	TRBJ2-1	TGCAGCGTTGAAGAAAGAGTAACATGGGAGCAGTTCTTC	CSVEERVTWEQFF
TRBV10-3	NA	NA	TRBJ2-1	TGTGCCATCAGTGAGTCTCTTAGCTCCCACAATGAGCAGTTCTTC	CAISESLSSHNEQFF
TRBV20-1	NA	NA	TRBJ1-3	TGCAGTGCTAGAGATCACCCGAGCTCTGGAAACACCATATATTTT	CSARDHPSSGNTIYF
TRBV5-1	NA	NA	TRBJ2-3	TGCGCCAGCAGTCGGGATCGACTAGACCCAGATACGCAGTATTTT	CASSRDRLDPDTQYF
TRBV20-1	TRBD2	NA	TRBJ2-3	TGCAGTGCTAGACCGGGACTAGCCACAGATACGCAGTATTTT	CSARPGLATDTQYF
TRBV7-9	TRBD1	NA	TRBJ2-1	TGTGCCAGCAGCTTAGGGACGACAGGGTTGGGGGATGAGCAGTTCTTC	CASSLGTTGLGDEQFF
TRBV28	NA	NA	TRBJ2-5	TGTGCCAGCAGTTCAGCCCTGAGCGTACAAGAGACCCAGTACTTC	CASSSALSVQETQYF
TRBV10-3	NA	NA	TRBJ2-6	TGTGCCATCAGTGAGGTCCTGGGGCCAGGGGCCAACGTCCTGACTTTC	CAISEVLGPGANVLTF
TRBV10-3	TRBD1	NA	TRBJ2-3	TGTGCCATCAGTGGGACAGGGGCCCCCGCAGATACGCAGTATTTT	CAISGTGAPADTQYF
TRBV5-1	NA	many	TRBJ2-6	TGCGCCAGCAGTTTAGGGGCAGGAAATTACTCTGGGGCCAACGTCCTGACTTTC	CASSLGAGNYSGANVLTF
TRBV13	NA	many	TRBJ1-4	TGTGCCAGCAGCTTGGGTCCGACAGACGAAAAACTGTTTTTT	CASSLGPTDEKLFF
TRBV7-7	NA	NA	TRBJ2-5	TGTGCCTTCTCCTATGGATTTGAGACCCAGTACTTC	CAFSYGFETQYF
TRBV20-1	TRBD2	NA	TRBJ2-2	TGCAGTGCTAGAGATAGTGGGGGGGCCGGGGAGCTGTTTTTT	CSARDSGGAGELFF
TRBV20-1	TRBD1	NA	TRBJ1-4	TGCAGTGCTAGTGGGGACAGGGGACGTGAAAAACTGTTTTTT	CSASGDRGREKLFF
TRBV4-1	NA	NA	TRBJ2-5	TGCGCCAGCAGCCAAGCGGGCACGATCCAAGAGACCCAGTACTTC	CASSQAGTIQETQYF
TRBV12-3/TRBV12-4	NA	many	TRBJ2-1	TGTGCCAGCAGCTTTATCTTAGAAGTGCTCTCCTACAATGAGCAGTTCTTC	CASSFILEVLSYNEQFF
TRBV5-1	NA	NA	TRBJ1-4	TGCGCCAGCAGCTTTGGACAGAGCGCCAATGAAAAACTGTTTTTT	CASSFGQSANEKLFF
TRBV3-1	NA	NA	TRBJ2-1	TGTGCCAGCAGCCAAGAGTTTGTGAGGGGGAGCAATGAGCAGTTCTTC	CASSQEFVRGSNEQFF
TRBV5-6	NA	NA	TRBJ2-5	TGTGCCAGCAGCAAACCCAATGGAAAAGAGACCCAGTACTTC	CASSKPNGKETQYF
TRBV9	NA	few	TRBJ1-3	TGTGCCAGCAGCGTAGCTGGAAATTTATGGGCTTCTGGAAACACCATATATTTT	CASSVAGNLWASGNTIYF
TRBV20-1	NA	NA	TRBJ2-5	TGCAGTGCTGAGGACAGAGTAGAGACCCAGTACTTC	CSAEDRVETQYF
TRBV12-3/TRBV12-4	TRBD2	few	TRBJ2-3	TGTGCCAGCAGCCAGACTAGCGGGAGTGCTGATACGCAGTATTTT	CASSQTSGSADTQYF
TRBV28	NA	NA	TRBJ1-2	TGTGCCATCAAAATGACGGGGGCGGGTGGCTACACCTTC	CAIKMTGAGGYTF
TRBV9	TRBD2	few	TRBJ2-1	TGTGCCAGCAGCGTAGAGGAGGGAGGGCCCTACAATGAGCAGTTCTTC	CASSVEEGGPYNEQFF
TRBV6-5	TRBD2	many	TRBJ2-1	TGTGCCAGCAGTCACCTTACTAGCGGGAGGATCGATGAGCAGTTCTTC	CASSHLTSGRIDEQFF
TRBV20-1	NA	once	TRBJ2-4	TGCAGTGCTAGAGATCGCAGGAACATTCAGTACTTC	CSARDRRNIQYF
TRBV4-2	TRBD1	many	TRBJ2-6	TGTGCCAGCAGCCCCCCGGGACAGGGGAGATCTGGGGCCAACGTCCTGACTTTC	CASSPPGQGRSGANVLTF
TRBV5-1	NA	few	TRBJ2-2	TGCGCCAGCAGCTTCTCCGGGAGCACCGGGGAGCTGTTTTTT	CASSFSGSTGELFF
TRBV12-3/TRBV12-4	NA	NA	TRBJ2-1	TGTGCCAGCAGTTCCCGGACAGTCCTGAATGAGCAGTTCTTC	CASSSRTVLNEQFF
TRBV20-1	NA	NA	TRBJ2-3	TGCAGTGCTAGGGGCCAGGGTGGAGATACGCAGTATTTT	CSARGQGGDTQYF
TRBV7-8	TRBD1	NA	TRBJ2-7	TGTGCCAGCAGCTTAAGAGCAGGGGGCGGGACAGCTCCCTACGAGCAGTACTTC	CASSLRAGGGTAPYEQYF
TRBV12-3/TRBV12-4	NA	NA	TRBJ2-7	TGTGCCAGCAGCCTTCAGGTCGAGCAGTACTTC	CASSLQVEQYF
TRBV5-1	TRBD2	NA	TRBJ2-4	TGCGCCAGCAGCCCTCGAGCTAGCGGGGTGGAAAACATTCAGTACTTC	CASSPRASGVENIQYF
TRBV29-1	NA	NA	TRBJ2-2	TGCAGCGTTGCCGGGACACCAACGAACACCGGGGAGCTGTTTTTT	CSVAGTPTNTGELFF
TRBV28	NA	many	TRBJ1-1	TGTGCCAGCAGTTTCAGCCGGTCGGGCACTGAAGCTTTCTTT	CASSFSRSGTEAFF
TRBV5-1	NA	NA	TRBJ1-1	TGCGCCAGCAGCTTAGGGCAGGGACCCACTGAAGCTTTCTTT	CASSLGQGPTEAFF
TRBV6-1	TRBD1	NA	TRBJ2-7	TGTGCCAGCAGTGCGCGACAGGGGTCCTACGAGCAGTACTTC	CASSARQGSYEQYF
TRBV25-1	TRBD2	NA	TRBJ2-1	TGTGCCAGCGGGTCGGGAGGTAATAATGAGCAGTTCTTC	CASGSGGNNEQFF
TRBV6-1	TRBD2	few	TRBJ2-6	TGTGCCAGCAAAGCGGGGGCCCGCTCTGGGGCCAACGTCCTGACTTTC	CASKAGARSGANVLTF
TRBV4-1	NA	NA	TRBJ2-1	TGCGCCAGCAGCCAACCCCGCGCCCCCAACAATGAGCAGTTCTTC	CASSQPRAPNNEQFF
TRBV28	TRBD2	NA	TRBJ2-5	TGTGCCAGCAAAGGGGCTAGCGGAGGGGAAGAGACCCAGTACTTC	CASKGASGGEETQYF
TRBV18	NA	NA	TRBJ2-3	TGTGCCAGCTCAAAGATCGGAGACACGCAGTATTTT	CASSKIGDTQYF
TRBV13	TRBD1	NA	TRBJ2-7	TGTGCCAGCAGCTCAGGACAGGGGCACTACGAGCAGTACTTC	CASSSGQGHYEQYF
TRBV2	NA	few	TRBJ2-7	TGTGCCAGCAGTGAAGAGGCAGTTGGGGAGCAGTACTTC	CASSEEAVGEQYF